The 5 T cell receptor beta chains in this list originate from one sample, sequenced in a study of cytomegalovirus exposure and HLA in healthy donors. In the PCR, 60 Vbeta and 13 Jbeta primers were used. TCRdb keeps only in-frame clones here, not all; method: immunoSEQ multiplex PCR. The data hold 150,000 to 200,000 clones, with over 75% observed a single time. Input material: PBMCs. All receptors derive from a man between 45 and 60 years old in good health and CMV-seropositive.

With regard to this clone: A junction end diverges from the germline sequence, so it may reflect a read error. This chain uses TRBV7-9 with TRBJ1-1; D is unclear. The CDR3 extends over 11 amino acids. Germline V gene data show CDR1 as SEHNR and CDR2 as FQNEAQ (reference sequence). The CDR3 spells CASSSYTEAFF. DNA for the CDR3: TGTGCCAGCAGCTCATACACCGAAGCTTTCTTT.

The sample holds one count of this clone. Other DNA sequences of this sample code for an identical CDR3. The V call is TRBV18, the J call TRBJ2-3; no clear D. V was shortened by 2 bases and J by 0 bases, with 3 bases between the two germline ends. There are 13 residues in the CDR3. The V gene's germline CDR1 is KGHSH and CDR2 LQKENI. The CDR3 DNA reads TGTGCCAGCTCACCATCGAGCACAGATACGCAGTATTTT. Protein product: CASSPSSTDTQYF.

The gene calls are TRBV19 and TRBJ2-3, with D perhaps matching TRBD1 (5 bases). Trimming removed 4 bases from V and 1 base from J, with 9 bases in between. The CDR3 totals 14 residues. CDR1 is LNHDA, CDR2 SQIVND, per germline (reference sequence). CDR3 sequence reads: CASSTDSRTDTQYF. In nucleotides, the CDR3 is TGTGCCAGTAGTACCGACAGCCGCACAGATACGCAGTATTTT.

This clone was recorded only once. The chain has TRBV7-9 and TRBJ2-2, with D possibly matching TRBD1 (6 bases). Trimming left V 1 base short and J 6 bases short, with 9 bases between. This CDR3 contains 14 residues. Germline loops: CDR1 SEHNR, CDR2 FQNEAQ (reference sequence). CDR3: CASSLGQGPGELFF. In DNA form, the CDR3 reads TGTGCCAGCAGCTTAGGGCAGGGGCCCGGGGAGCTGTTTTTT.

The CDR3 nucleotides read TGCGCCAGCAGCCGGGGACTAGCGGGGCGGTCAGGGGCCAACGTCCTGACTTTC. Translating gives CASSRGLAGRSGANVLTF. The chain joins TRBV4-1 to TRBJ2-6, with 13 bases matching TRBD2. Trimming cost V 4 bases and J 4 bases; bases outside gene matches: 7. This CDR3 region has 18 residues. Germline CDR1 MGHRA, CDR2 YSYEKL.